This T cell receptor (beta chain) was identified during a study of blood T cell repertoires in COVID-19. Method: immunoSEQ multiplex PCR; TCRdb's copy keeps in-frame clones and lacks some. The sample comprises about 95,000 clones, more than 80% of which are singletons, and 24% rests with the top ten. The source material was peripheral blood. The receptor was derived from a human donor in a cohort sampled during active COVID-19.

The chain's CDR3 is CASSYTSLSEQFF. CDR3 nucleotides: TGTGCCAGCAGTTACACTAGTCTAAGCGAGCAGTTCTTC. The chain carries TRBV6-5 and TRBJ2-1, with a weak D call TRBD2 (5 bases). This CDR3 has 13 amino acids. V lost 2 bases and J lost 10, with 12 bases in between. Looked up from germline, CDR1 is MNHEY and CDR2 is SVGAGI.